The 20 T cell receptor beta chains given below trace back to one sample, sequenced in a study of OX40 agonist ivuxolimab in advanced cancers. The protocol was immunoSEQ multiplex PCR, while the TCRdb copy is restricted to in-frame clones and leaves out a portion. Among roughly 16,000 clones listed, around 80% were seen once. The material sequenced was CD4+ or CD8+ T cells sorted from blood, taken in a trial of the OX40 agonist ivuxolimab. These receptor sequences come from an adult with an advanced solid tumor such as melanoma, head and neck, liver or kidney cancer.

With regard to this clone: Other DNA sequences in this specimen translate into the identical CDR3. The CDR3 DNA follows: TGTGCCAGCAGCGCTGGGACAGGGGGCTACGAGCAGTACTTC. This encodes CASSAGTGGYEQYF. V usage is TRBV5-4 and J usage is TRBJ2-7; TRBD1 matches at 11 bases. The V gene's germline CDR1 is SGHNT and CDR2 YYREEE (reference sequence). The CDR3 loop spans 14 amino acids. Trimming at V came to 4 bases and at J to 3 bases, leaving 3 bases not matched to a gene.

This clone turned up a few times. V is TRBV28 and J is TRBJ2-5; TRBD1 aligns across 7 bases. The trim removed 2 bases at V and 2 bases at J, leaving 5 bases unmatched. The CDR3 totals 15 residues. Per the germline V gene, CDR1 is MDHEN and CDR2 is SYDVKM. CDR3 in DNA: TGTGCCAGCAGTTTACGCCGGGACAGACAAGAGACCCAGTACTTC. Translating gives CASSLRRDRQETQYF.

The CDR3 region has the DNA TGTGCCAGCAGCTTTGGGACAGGGGGCGGCCCAATCTATGGCTACACCTTC. Residues: CASSFGTGGGPIYGYTF. The chain links TRBV5-4 to TRBJ1-2; 12 bases fit TRBD1. With 2 bases clipped from V and 4 bases from J, the junction kept 9 bases outside the gene matches. Per the germline V gene, CDR1 is SGHNT and CDR2 is YYREEE (reference sequence). The CDR3 has 17 residues.

The rearrangement joins TRBV28 to TRBJ2-3; 10 nucleotides agree with TRBD2. J lost 1 base, V lost 2 bases, and 18 bases had no gene match. CDR1 and CDR2 from the germline V gene are MDHEN and SYDVKM. CDR3 length: 21 amino acids. CDR3 bases: TGTGCCAGCAGTTTAGGTCAGCGTCCAAGGCTAGCGGGAGTTCGCACAGATACGCAGTATTTT. This gives the protein CASSLGQRPRLAGVRTDTQYF.

This sequence joins TRBV6-5 and TRBJ1-5, with D uncertain. V lost 0 bases, J lost 4 bases, and 10 bases lay in between. Per germline, CDR1 MNHEY and CDR2 SVGAGI. CDR3 size: 15 residues. CDR3 sequence reads: CASSYSRGLNQPQHF. DNA for the CDR3: TGTGCCAGCAGTTACTCGCGAGGGCTAAATCAGCCCCAGCATTTT.

The gene calls are TRBV29-1 and TRBJ2-3; D might be TRBD2 (5 bases). Between the trimmed V and J ends, which lost 7 bases and 0 bases, there was a span of 11 bases. The CDR3 extends over 13 amino acids. The V gene's germline CDR1 is SQVTM and CDR2 ANQGSEA. CDR3 protein: CSARRVSTDTQYF. The CDR3 DNA reads TGCAGCGCCCGGCGGGTTAGCACAGATACGCAGTATTTT.

The chain couples TRBV13 to TRBJ2-1; 9 positions agree with TRBD1. CDR1 and CDR2 (germline): PRHDT, FYEKMQ (reference sequence). The CDR3 extends over 13 amino acids. The V gene end was trimmed by 5 bases and the J gene end by 8 bases; junction bases not matched to a gene: 4. The CDR3 nucleotides are TGTGCCAGCAGCCCCGGGACAGGGTATGAGCAGTTCTTC. It yields the protein CASSPGTGYEQFF.

The chain carries TRBV7-9 and TRBJ2-2; D not resolved. Trimming took 7 bases from V and 3 from J, leaving 9 bases between them. The CDR3 spans 13 residues. Germline V CDR1 and CDR2: SEHNR, FQNEAQ (reference sequence). The CDR3 reads CASNYGYTGELFF. The CDR3 region has the DNA TGTGCCAGCAACTACGGTTACACCGGGGAGCTGTTTTTT.

The chain employs TRBV2 and TRBJ2-1; TRBD2 matches at 9 bases. The CDR3 covers 15 residues. V trimming: 9 bases; J trimming: 6 bases; junction bases outside the gene matches: 12. Germline V gene sequence: CDR1 SNHLY, CDR2 FYNNEI. CDR3 DNA sequence: TGTGCCAGAAGTCTAGCGGGGCTGAGGGGCAATGAGCAGTTCTTC. It yields the protein CARSLAGLRGNEQFF. Drawing the rest from reference TRBV2 and TRBJ2-1, the complete variable domain is EPEVTQTPSHQVTQMGQEVILRCVPISNHLYFYWYRQILGQKVEFLVSFYNNEISEKSEIFDDQFSVERPDGSNFTLKIRSTKLEDSAMYFCARSLAGLRGNEQFFGPGTRLTVL.

This sequence joins TRBV7-9 and TRBJ2-7; TRBD1 is a possible D gene (6 bases). Trimming pared 7 bases from V and 0 bases from J, leaving 19 bases between. The CDR3 extends over 16 amino acids. Germline loops: CDR1 SEHNR, CDR2 FQNEAQ (reference sequence). The chain's CDR3 is CASNNRTGRDSYEQYF. The CDR3, as DNA: TGTGCCAGCAACAACCGCACAGGGAGAGACTCCTACGAGCAGTACTTC.

The chain links TRBV5-1 to TRBJ2-1, with TRBD2 matching over 13 bases. V was pared by 4 bases and J by 8 bases, with 9 bases of the junction left unmatched. Germline CDR1 reads SGHRS; CDR2 reads YFSETQ. The CDR3 is 16 residues long. CDR3 DNA: TGCGCCAGCAGCCAGACTAGCGGGGGGCGCCTCGATGAGCAGTTCTTC. It encodes CASSQTSGGRLDEQFF.

The V gene is TRBV14, the J gene TRBJ2-7; D unclear. Germline V gene sequence: CDR1 SGHDN, CDR2 FVKESK. The CDR3 has 12 residues. V was clipped by 1 base and J by 3 bases, with 4 bases between them. CDR3 coding DNA: TGTGCCAGCAGCCAAGCCCTCTACGAGCAGTACTTC. Its protein is CASSQALYEQYF.

The chain joins TRBV5-4 to TRBJ2-7; D not certain. Germline V gene lookup returns CDR1 SGHNT and CDR2 YYREEE (reference sequence). This CDR3 region has 15 residues. Trimming removed 1 base from V and 5 bases from J, with 16 bases in between. The CDR3 coding sequence is TGTGCCAGCAGCTTGTACGGGCTACCGCTTGACGAGCAGTACTTC. Amino acids: CASSLYGLPLDEQYF.

The rearrangement joins TRBV9 to TRBJ2-5; TRBD2 matches 8 bases. The CDR3 has 14 amino acids. The V and J ends lost 3 bases and 1 base, in that order; junction bases with no gene match: 2. Germline V gives CDR1 SGDLS, CDR2 YYNGEE. CDR3 in amino acids: CASSAGLGQETQYF. In DNA form, the CDR3 reads TGTGCCAGCAGCGCGGGACTAGGCCAAGAGACCCAGTACTTC.

This sequence joins TRBV7-9 and TRBJ2-7, with 9 bases identical to TRBD1. The CDR3 runs 15 residues. CDR1 SEHNR and CDR2 FQNEAQ come from the germline V gene (reference sequence). The J segment lost 4 bases and the V segment lost 0 bases, leaving 4 bases of the junction unmatched. The CDR3 coding sequence is TGTGCCAGCAGCTTAGCGGGACAGGGTCCGTACGAGCAGTACTTC. Its protein product is CASSLAGQGPYEQYF. The whole variable domain, remainder taken from reference TRBV7-9 and TRBJ2-7, is DTGVSQNPRHKITKRGQNVTFRCDPISEHNRLYWYRQTLGQGPEFLTYFQNEAQLEKSRLLSDRFSAERPKGSFSTLEIQRTEQGDSAMYLCASSLAGQGPYEQYFGPGTRLTVT.

This clone was found a few times. The chain joins TRBV9 to TRBJ1-6; D is perhaps TRBD1 (6 bases). Germline assignment: CDR1 SGDLS and CDR2 YYNGEE. The CDR3 spans 17 residues. Trimming took off 5 bases at V and 5 bases at J, with 20 bases between the two ends. CDR3 protein: CASSEGEGSPNNSPLHF. CDR3 DNA sequence: TGTGCCAGCAGTGAGGGGGAGGGCTCCCCGAATAATTCACCCCTCCACTTT.

The rearrangement uses TRBV5-1 and TRBJ2-2; D is possibly TRBD1 (6 bases). CDR3 size: 14 residues. Trimming stripped 0 bases from V and 5 bases from J, with 8 bases between. Per the germline V gene, CDR1 is SGHRS and CDR2 is YFSETQ. The CDR3 DNA reads TGCGCCAGCAGCTTGGAAGGGGGTACCGGGGAGCTGTTTTTT. Amino acid sequence: CASSLEGGTGELFF.

J is TRBJ2-7 and V is TRBV27; 12 nucleotides line up with TRBD2. This CDR3 is built from 18 residues. With 4 bases clipped from V and 5 bases from J, the junction kept 15 bases outside the gene matches. CDR1 is MNHEY and CDR2 is SMNVEV in the germline V gene (reference sequence). CDR3 protein: CASSSLRTSGVPSDEQYF. The CDR3, as DNA: TGTGCCAGCAGTTCACTACGGACTAGCGGGGTACCCTCGGACGAGCAGTACTTC.

The V and J genes are TRBV6-1 and TRBJ1-5, with 8 bases matching TRBD1. The CDR3 spans 14 residues. V shed 3 bases, J shed 7 bases, and the junction held 5 bases outside the gene matches. Germline lookup yields CDR1 MNHNS and CDR2 SASEGT. The CDR3 sequence is CASSDQTGDQPQHF. Written as DNA, the CDR3 is TGTGCCAGCAGTGACCAGACAGGGGACCAGCCCCAGCATTTT.

V is TRBV27 and J is TRBJ1-2; D is ambiguous. Trimming stripped 0 bases from V and 4 bases from J, with 6 bases between. CDR3 size: 13 residues. Looked up from germline, CDR1 is MNHEY and CDR2 is SMNVEV (reference sequence). The CDR3 sequence: CASSLSGSYGYTF. CDR3 sequence (DNA): TGTGCCAGCAGTTTATCAGGCAGCTATGGCTACACCTTC.